The 9 T cell receptor beta chains below all came from one sample that was sequenced in a study of shared clonotypes between healthy human individuals. Assay used: immunoSEQ multiplex PCR; TCRdb lists only in-frame clones, some missing. The sample includes about 92,000 clones, around 47% of them seen just once. Material: PBMCs. These receptors originate from a woman between 40 and 50 years old in good health. Some clones in this sample may be carry-over from other donors' samples.

The V and J genes are TRBV7-9 and TRBJ2-5; 9 bases are a match to TRBD2. With the DNA end fitting TRBJ2-7 better, the J assignment may be wrong. This CDR3 is 15 amino acids long. The germline V gene encodes CDR1 SEHNR and CDR2 FQNEAQ (reference sequence). The CDR3 loop reads CASSLGGSGRSEQYF. The CDR3 nucleotides read TGTGCCAGCAGCTTAGGGGGTAGCGGGAGATCCGAGCAGTACTTC.

This clone came up once. The chain employs TRBV30 and TRBJ2-3; D possibly corresponds to TRBD2 (7 bases). V dropped 2 bases and J dropped 3 bases, with 9 bases sitting between them. Per germline, CDR1 GTSNPN and CDR2 SVGIG (reference sequence). This CDR3 has 13 amino acids. The CDR3 sequence: CAWSRGGTDTQYF. The CDR3 DNA follows: TGTGCCTGGAGTAGGGGGGGTACAGATACGCAGTATTTT.

As to this clone: This likely traces to a read error, being one base from a far larger clone. Different DNA sequences within this sample yield the same CDR3. The gene calls are TRBV28 and TRBJ2-7, with unresolved D. Germline V gives CDR1 MDHEN, CDR2 SYDVKM. The CDR3 extends over 11 amino acids. Trimming took 4 bases from V and 0 from J, leaving 1 base between them. DNA for the CDR3: TGTGCCAGCAGTTCCTCCTACGAGCAGTACTTC. Translating it yields CASSSSYEQYF.

The chain joins TRBV5-4 to TRBJ2-1; tentatively, D is TRBD1 (5 bases). The CDR3 is 12 residues long. V lost 0 bases and J lost 8, with 6 bases in between. The germline CDR1 and CDR2 sequences are SGHNT and YYREEE (reference sequence). The CDR3 DNA reads TGTGCCAGCAGCTTGGTAGGGGATGAGCAGTTCTTC. It translates to CASSLVGDEQFF.

In its sample, this clone was seen many times. The chain employs TRBV30 and TRBJ1-4, with 9 positions matching TRBD1. Trimming removed 7 bases from V and 2 bases from J; junction bases left unmatched: 5. Germline V gene lookup returns CDR1 GTSNPN and CDR2 SVGIG (reference sequence). The CDR3 consists of 14 residues. The CDR3 DNA is TGTGCCTCACAGGGGGCTGAGACTAATGAAAAACTGTTTTTT. It specifies CASQGAETNEKLFF.

This clone was counted a few times. This chain connects TRBV9 to TRBJ2-5, with D tentatively TRBD1 (7 bases). CDR3 size: 15 residues. The germline V gene encodes CDR1 SGDLS and CDR2 YYNGEE. Deletions cut 0 bases from V and 5 bases from J, with 14 bases between. The DNA of the CDR3 is TGTGCCAGCAGCGTAGCAGCGGAGGGGGCTGAGACCCAGTACTTC. This gives the protein CASSVAAEGAETQYF.

The V and J genes are TRBV29-1 and TRBJ2-5, with 10 bases fitting TRBD2. V gave up 4 bases and J gave up 0 bases; unmatched junction bases: 8. The CDR3 runs to 16 residues. Germline V gene lookup returns CDR1 SQVTM and CDR2 ANQGSEA. The CDR3 spells CSVVASGSGYQETQYF. The CDR3 nucleotides are TGCAGCGTTGTGGCTAGCGGGAGTGGGTACCAAGAGACCCAGTACTTC.

The V gene is TRBV15, the J gene TRBJ2-1, with 10 positions matching TRBD2. The CDR3 contains 14 residues. From germline, CDR1 is LNHNV and CDR2 YYDKDF (reference sequence). V trimming: 1 base; J trimming: 9 bases; junction bases outside the gene matches: 3. CDR3 sequence reads: CATSRAGLAFEQFF. CDR3 bases: TGTGCCACCAGCAGAGCGGGACTAGCGTTTGAGCAGTTCTTC.

In regard to this clone: This probably arose from a read error, given a far larger clone one base away. Additional DNA sequences in this sample encode the identical CDR3. This chain joins TRBV6-6 and TRBJ1-3; D is perhaps TRBD1 (5 bases). Germline V lookup: CDR1 MNHNY, CDR2 SVGAGI (reference sequence). The CDR3 has 14 amino acids. The CDR3, as DNA: TGTGCCAGCAGGACCGACAGCCTCGGAAACACTATATATTTT. It encodes CASRTDSLGNTIYF.